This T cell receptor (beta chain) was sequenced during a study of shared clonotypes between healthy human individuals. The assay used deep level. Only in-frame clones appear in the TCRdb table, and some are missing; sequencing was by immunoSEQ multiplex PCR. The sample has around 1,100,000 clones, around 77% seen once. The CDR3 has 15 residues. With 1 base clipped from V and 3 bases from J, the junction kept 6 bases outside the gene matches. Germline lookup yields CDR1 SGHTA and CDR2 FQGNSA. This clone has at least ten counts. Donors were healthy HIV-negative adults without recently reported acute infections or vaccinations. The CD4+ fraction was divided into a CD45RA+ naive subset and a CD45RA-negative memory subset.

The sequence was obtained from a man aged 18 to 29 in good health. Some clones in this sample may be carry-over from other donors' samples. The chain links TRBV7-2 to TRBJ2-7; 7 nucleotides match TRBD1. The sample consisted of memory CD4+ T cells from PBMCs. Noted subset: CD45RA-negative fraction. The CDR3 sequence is CASSLVSGQSYEQYF. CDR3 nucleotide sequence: TGTGCCAGCAGCTTAGTTTCGGGACAGAGCTACGAGCAGTACTTC. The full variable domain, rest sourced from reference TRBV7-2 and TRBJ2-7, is GAGVSQSPSNKVTEKGKDVELRCDPISGHTALYWYRQSLGQGLEFLIYFQGNSAPDKSGLPSDRFSAERTGGSVSTLTIQRTQQEDSAVYLCASSLVSGQSYEQYFGPGTRLTVT.